The clone carrying this TCR beta chain was found many times. Diagnosis was based on clinical symptoms, serum thyroxine, TRAb, thyroid ultrasound and orbital computed tomography. The germline CDR1 and CDR2 sequences are SEHNR and FQNEAQ (reference sequence). V was shortened by 7 bases and J by 3 bases, with 22 bases between the two germline ends. The CDR3 is made up of 16 amino acids. This specimen comes from a study of Graves' ophthalmopathy and Graves' hyperthyroidism. The overall study: Ahead of any treatment, peripheral blood was obtained at the initial diagnosis.

From RNA, the CDR3 regions of TCR beta chains were amplified and sequenced. Second-round multiplex PCR came after first-round RT-PCR with HTBI primers. TCRdb itself ran the multiplex PCR reads through MiXCR, one entry per CDR3 protein. The sample lists about 500,000 distinct CDR3 sequences, about 15% occurring once. The chain couples TRBV7-9 to TRBJ2-7; TRBD2 is a possible D gene (6 bases). This receptor was taken from a woman aged 25 to 39 with Graves' ophthalmopathy. Sequenced input: blood. CDR3 residues: CASTQGPGLVIYEQYF. The CDR3 DNA is TGTGCCAGCACCCAAGGGCCGGGACTGGTAATCTACGAGCAGTACTTC.